The entry below describes one T cell receptor (beta chain). TCRdb fed the RT-PCR reads into MiXCR, producing one record per CDR3 protein. The sample lists hundreds of thousands of distinct CDR3 sequences, around a sixth occurring once. These data belong to a study of response to subunit inactivated influenza vaccine. Trimming removed 1 base from V and 0 bases from J, with 13 bases in between. Germline V gene sequence: CDR1 MGHRA, CDR2 YSYEKL. The CDR3 spans 17 residues. The sample in question was PBMCs from blood, obtained about 11 days after vaccination. The receptor comes from a man between 45 and 60 years old who received an inactivated influenza vaccine. The rearrangement links TRBV4-1 to TRBJ1-5; tentative D call: TRBD1 (5 bases). The CDR3 spells CASSQGGLGLSNQPQHF. The CDR3 region has the DNA TGCGCCAGCAGCCAAGGGGGCCTGGGGCTTAGCAATCAGCCCCAGCATTTT.